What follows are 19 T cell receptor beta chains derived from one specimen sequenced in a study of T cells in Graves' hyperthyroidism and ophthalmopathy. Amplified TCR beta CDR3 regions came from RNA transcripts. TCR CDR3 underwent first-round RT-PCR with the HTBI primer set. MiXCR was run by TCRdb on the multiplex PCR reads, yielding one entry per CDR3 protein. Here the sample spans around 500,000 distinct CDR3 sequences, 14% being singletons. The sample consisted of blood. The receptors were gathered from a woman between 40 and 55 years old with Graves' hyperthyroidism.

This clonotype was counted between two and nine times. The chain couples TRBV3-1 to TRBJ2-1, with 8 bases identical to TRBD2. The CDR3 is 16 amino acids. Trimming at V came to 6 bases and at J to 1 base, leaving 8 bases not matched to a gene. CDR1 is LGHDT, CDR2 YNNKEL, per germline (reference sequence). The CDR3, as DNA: TGTGCCAGCAGGCATAGCGGGATCGCATCCTACAATGAGCAGTTCTTC. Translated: CASRHSGIASYNEQFF.

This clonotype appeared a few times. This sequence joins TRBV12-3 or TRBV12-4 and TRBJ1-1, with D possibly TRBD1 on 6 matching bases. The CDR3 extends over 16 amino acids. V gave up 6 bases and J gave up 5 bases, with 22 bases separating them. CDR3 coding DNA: TGTGCCAGCAGCCTACAGGGTAATCTTGTGTGGACTGAAGCTTTCTTT. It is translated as CASSLQGNLVWTEAFF.

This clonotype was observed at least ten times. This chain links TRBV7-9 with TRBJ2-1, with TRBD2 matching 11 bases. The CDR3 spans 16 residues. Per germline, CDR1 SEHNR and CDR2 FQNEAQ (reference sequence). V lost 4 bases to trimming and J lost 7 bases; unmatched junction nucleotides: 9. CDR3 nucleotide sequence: TGTGCCAGCAGCTCCGAAACTAGCGGGAGATGGAATGAGCAGTTCTTC. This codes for CASSSETSGRWNEQFF.

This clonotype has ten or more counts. CDR3 nucleotides: TGTGCCAGCAGCTTAGGGCAGCTGCTCTACAATGAGCAGTTCTTC. Encoded protein: CASSLGQLLYNEQFF. V usage is TRBV11-2 and J usage is TRBJ2-1; D is undetermined. Germline V gene data show CDR1 as SGHAT and CDR2 as FQNNGV. The CDR3 totals 15 residues. The ends were cut back, 1 base at V and 3 bases at J, with 10 bases in the middle. Together with reference TRBV11-2 and TRBJ2-1, the CDR3 gives the full variable domain: EAGVAQSPRYKIIEKRQSVAFWCNPISGHATLYWYQQILGQGPKLLIQFQNNGVVDDSQLPKDRFSAERLKGVDSTLKIQPAKLEDSAVYLCASSLGQLLYNEQFFGPGTRLTVL.

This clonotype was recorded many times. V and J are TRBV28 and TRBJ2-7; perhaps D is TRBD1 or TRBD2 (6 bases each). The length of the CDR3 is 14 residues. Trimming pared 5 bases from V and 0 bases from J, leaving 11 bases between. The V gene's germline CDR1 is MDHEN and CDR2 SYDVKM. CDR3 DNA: TGTGCCAGCAGTGGAGGGACAAGCTCCTACGAGCAGTACTTC. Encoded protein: CASSGGTSSYEQYF. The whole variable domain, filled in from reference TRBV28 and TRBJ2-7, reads DVKVTQSSRYLVKRTGEKVFLECVQDMDHENMFWYRQDPGLGLRLIYFSYDVKMKEKGDIPEGYSVSREKKERFSLILESASTNQTSMYLCASSGGTSSYEQYFGPGTRLTVT.

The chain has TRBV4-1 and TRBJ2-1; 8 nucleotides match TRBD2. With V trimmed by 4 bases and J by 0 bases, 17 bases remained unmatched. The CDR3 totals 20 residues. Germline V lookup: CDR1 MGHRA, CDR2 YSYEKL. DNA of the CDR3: TGCGCCAGCAGCCTAGTTCTCGCGGGAGGTCTTCAGAGCTCCTACAATGAGCAGTTCTTC. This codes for CASSLVLAGGLQSSYNEQFF.

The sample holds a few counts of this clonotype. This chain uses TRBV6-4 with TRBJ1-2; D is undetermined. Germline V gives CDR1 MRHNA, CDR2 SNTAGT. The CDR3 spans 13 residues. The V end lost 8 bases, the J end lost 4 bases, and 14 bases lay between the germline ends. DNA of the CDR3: TGTGCCAGCGCCCCGGGGTCTAGCTATGGCTACACCTTC. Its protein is CASAPGSSYGYTF.

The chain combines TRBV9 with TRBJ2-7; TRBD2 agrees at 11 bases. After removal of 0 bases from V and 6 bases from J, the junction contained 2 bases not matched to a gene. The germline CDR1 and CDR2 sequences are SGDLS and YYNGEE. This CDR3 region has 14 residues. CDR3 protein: CASSVELAGAEQYF. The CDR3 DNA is TGTGCCAGCAGCGTAGAACTAGCGGGAGCCGAGCAGTACTTC.

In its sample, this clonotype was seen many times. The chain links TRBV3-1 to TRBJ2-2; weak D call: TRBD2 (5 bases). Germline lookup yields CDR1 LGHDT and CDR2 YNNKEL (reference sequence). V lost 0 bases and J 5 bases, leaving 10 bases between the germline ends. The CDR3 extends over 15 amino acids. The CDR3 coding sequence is TGTGCCAGCAGCCAAGACGATCGCGGGACCGGGGAGCTGTTTTTT. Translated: CASSQDDRGTGELFF.

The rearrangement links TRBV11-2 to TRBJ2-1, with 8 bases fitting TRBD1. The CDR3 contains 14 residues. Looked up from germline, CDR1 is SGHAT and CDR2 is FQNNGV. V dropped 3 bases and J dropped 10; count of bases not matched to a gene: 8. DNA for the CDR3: TGTGCCAGCAGCTTCCTCCAGGGGGCGGCGGAGCAGTTCTTC. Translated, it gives CASSFLQGAAEQFF.

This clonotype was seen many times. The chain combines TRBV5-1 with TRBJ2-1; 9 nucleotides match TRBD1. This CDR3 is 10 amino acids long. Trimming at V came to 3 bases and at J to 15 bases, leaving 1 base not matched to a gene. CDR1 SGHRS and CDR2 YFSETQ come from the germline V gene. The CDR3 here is CASSSGQGFF. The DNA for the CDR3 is TGCGCCAGCAGCTCGGGACAGGGGTTCTTC. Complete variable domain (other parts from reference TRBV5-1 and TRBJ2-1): KAGVTQTPRYLIKTRGQQVTLSCSPISGHRSVSWYQQTPGQGLQFLFEYFSETQRNKGNFPGRFSGRQFSNSRSEMNVSTLELGDSALYLCASSSGQGFFGPGTRLTVL.

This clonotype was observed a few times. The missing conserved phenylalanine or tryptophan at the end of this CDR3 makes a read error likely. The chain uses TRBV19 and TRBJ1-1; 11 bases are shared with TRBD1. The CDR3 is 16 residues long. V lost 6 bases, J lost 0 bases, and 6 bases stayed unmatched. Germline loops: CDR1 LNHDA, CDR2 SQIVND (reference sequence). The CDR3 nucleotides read TGTGCCAGTAGCGGGACAGGGGGGAGGTTGAACACTGAAGCTTTCTCT. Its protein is CASSGTGGRLNTEAFS.

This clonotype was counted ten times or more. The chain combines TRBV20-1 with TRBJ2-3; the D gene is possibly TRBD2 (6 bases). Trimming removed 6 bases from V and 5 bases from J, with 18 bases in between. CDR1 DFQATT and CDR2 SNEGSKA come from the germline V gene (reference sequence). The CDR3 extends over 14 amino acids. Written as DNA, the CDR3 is TGCAGTGCCGACGGCGGGACTGGAAGAGATACGCAGTATTTT. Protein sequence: CSADGGTGRDTQYF.

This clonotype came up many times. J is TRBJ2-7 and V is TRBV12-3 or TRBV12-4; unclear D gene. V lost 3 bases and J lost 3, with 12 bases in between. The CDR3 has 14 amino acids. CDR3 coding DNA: TGTGCCAGCAGTTTCGGTGGCACCTACTACGAGCAGTACTTC. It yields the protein CASSFGGTYYEQYF.

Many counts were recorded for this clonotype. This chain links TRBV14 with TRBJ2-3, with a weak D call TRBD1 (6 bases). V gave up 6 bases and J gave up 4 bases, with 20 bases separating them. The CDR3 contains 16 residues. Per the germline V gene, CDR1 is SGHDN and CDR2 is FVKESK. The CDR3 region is CASSRERGIGPDTQYF. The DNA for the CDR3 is TGTGCCAGCAGTCGAGAGAGGGGGATAGGTCCAGATACGCAGTATTTT.

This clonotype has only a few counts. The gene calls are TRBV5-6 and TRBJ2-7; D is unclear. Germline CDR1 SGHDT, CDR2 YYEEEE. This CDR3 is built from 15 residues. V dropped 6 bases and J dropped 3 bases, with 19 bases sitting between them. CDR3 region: CASTKMGLPHYEQYF. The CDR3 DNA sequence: TGTGCCAGCACCAAAATGGGTCTCCCTCACTACGAGCAGTACTTC.

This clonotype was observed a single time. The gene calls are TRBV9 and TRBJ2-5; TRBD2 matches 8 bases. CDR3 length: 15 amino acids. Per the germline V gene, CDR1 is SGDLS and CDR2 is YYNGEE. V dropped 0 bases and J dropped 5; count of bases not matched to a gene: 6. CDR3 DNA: TGTGCCAGCAGCGTAGATCGGGAGGGATTGGAGACCCAGTACTTC. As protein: CASSVDREGLETQYF.

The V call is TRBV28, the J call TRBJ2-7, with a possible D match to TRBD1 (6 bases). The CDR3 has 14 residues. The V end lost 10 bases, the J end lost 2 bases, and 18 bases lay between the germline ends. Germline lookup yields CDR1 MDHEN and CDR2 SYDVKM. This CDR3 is CANQTRDITYEQYF. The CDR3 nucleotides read TGTGCCAACCAAACCCGGGACATCACCTACGAGCAGTACTTC.

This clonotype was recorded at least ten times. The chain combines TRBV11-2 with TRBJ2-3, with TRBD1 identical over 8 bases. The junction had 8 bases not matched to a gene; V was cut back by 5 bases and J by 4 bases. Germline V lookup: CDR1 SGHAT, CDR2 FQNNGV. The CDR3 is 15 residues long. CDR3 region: CASSLGQGVPDTQYF. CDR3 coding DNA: TGTGCCAGCAGCCTCGGACAGGGTGTGCCAGATACGCAGTATTTT.